This paragraph reports one T cell receptor beta chain. The antigen remains undetermined. Generated by immunoSEQ multiplex PCR, the TCRdb table keeps only in-frame clones and is missing some. The data hold 45,000 to 50,000 clones, with 85% to 90% observed a single time. This sample is drawn from a study of a mutant IDH1 vaccine in newly diagnosed glioma. This CDR3 spans 15 amino acids. Germline trimming cut 10 bases from V and 1 base from J; bases unmatched to any gene: 10. CDR1 and CDR2 from the germline V gene are SGDLS and YYNGEE. Described time point: week 35, safety follow-up. What each vaccine dose contained was 300 ug of mutant IDH1 20-mer peptide, accompanied by topical imiquimod.

The TCR sequence derives from a woman aged 40 to 55 with glioma. The J gene is TRBJ2-2, the V gene TRBV9; 7 positions match TRBD1. Specimen: PBMCs, collected from a glioma patient whose treatment included an IDH1 peptide vaccine. CDR3 region: CAGGTGEWNTGELFF. Written as DNA, the CDR3 is TGTGCCGGCGGAACAGGGGAGTGGAACACCGGGGAGCTGTTTTTT.